This is a list of T cell receptor beta chains from one sample in a study of low-dose radiotherapy and immunotherapy resistance in tumors. TCRdb itself ran the reads through MiXCR, one entry per CDR3 protein. The table has around 69,000 distinct CDR3 sequences, around 32% seen once; the top ten hold 11%. The sequencing used PBMCs, collected before treatment. The origin of the receptors is a female donor with ovarian cancer. The conserved cysteine and the conserved F or W are not part of the CDR3 here. The order of the fields is clone size, V gene, CDR3 length, CDR3 protein. The size of a clone is reported for some rows only, either as once, few or many, or as a class for expanded clones.

clone_size: .; v_call: TRBV9; cdr3_length: 12; cdr3_aa: ASSARGSMNEQF
clone_size: .; v_call: TRBV2; cdr3_length: 11; cdr3_aa: ASGQGRADTQY
clone_size: many; v_call: TRBV11-2; cdr3_length: 13; cdr3_aa: ASSLGVGSYNEQF
clone_size: many; v_call: TRBV6-2/TRBV6-3; cdr3_length: 14; cdr3_aa: ASSYSGTGTNEKLF
clone_size: .; v_call: TRBV28; cdr3_length: 14; cdr3_aa: ASFKGRGLAGETQY
clone_size: .; v_call: TRBV12-3/TRBV12-4; cdr3_length: 14; cdr3_aa: ASSLQGGNSNQPQH
clone_size: .; v_call: TRBV28; cdr3_length: 9; cdr3_aa: ASRRQTGAF
clone_size: .; v_call: TRBV9; cdr3_length: 11; cdr3_aa: ASSVGVSYEQY
clone_size: many; v_call: TRBV18; cdr3_length: 13; cdr3_aa: ASSPAGANTGELF
clone_size: many; v_call: TRBV18; cdr3_length: 11; cdr3_aa: ASSPAGGETQY
clone_size: many; v_call: TRBV6-2/TRBV6-3; cdr3_length: 11; cdr3_aa: ASSLEVNTEAF
clone_size: .; v_call: TRBV12-3/TRBV12-4; cdr3_length: 11; cdr3_aa: ASSGQVNQPQH
clone_size: many; v_call: TRBV3-1; cdr3_length: 13; cdr3_aa: ASSRARGLGETQY
clone_size: many; v_call: TRBV19; cdr3_length: 12; cdr3_aa: ASSIAANTGELF
clone_size: many; v_call: TRBV4-3; cdr3_length: 14; cdr3_aa: ASSQALAGNTDTQY
clone_size: many; v_call: TRBV28; cdr3_length: 12; cdr3_aa: ASIPGQGLGEQY
clone_size: .; v_call: TRBV12-3/TRBV12-4; cdr3_length: 12; cdr3_aa: ASSSTSVSYEQY
clone_size: many; v_call: TRBV7-3; cdr3_length: 13; cdr3_aa: ASSSGGQGNQPQH
clone_size: many; v_call: TRBV6-2/TRBV6-3; cdr3_length: 15; cdr3_aa: ASSYSPGGGRPYEQY
clone_size: .; v_call: TRBV29-1; cdr3_length: 12; cdr3_aa: SVLGGAHSGELL
clone_size: .; v_call: TRBV2; cdr3_length: 13; cdr3_aa: ASSETRQGTGELF
clone_size: few; v_call: TRBV28; cdr3_length: 13; cdr3_aa: ASRGGGQDAYEQY
clone_size: .; v_call: TRBV19; cdr3_length: 11; cdr3_aa: ASRGPSGTEAF
clone_size: many; v_call: TRBV7-2; cdr3_length: 11; cdr3_aa: ASSLPGYYEQY
clone_size: .; v_call: TRBV28; cdr3_length: 15; cdr3_aa: ASSLLQGPSSYNEQF
clone_size: few; v_call: TRBV27; cdr3_length: 14; cdr3_aa: ASSFLAGGGTGELF
clone_size: few; v_call: TRBV10-3; cdr3_length: 12; cdr3_aa: AISESGADTEAF
clone_size: many; v_call: TRBV7-7; cdr3_length: 14; cdr3_aa: ASSPTGQGNTGELF
clone_size: many; v_call: TRBV28; cdr3_length: 12; cdr3_aa: ASSFGGFNYGYT
clone_size: .; v_call: TRBV7-2; cdr3_length: 11; cdr3_aa: ASSPRGAYEQY
clone_size: .; v_call: TRBV20-1; cdr3_length: 15; cdr3_aa: SARDSGRSSYNSPLH
clone_size: .; v_call: TRBV5-1; cdr3_length: 11; cdr3_aa: ASSLGQQYEQY
clone_size: .; v_call: TRBV11-1; cdr3_length: 15; cdr3_aa: ASSPPWSLGRTDTQY
clone_size: many; v_call: TRBV19; cdr3_length: 13; cdr3_aa: ASSIDNSHSYEQY
clone_size: few; v_call: TRBV5-6; cdr3_length: 13; cdr3_aa: ASSRDRGENSPLH
clone_size: .; v_call: TRBV7-3; cdr3_length: 11; cdr3_aa: ASSFSSTDTQY
clone_size: many; v_call: TRBV10-2; cdr3_length: 12; cdr3_aa: ASSESLHRDEQY
clone_size: many; v_call: TRBV6-2/TRBV6-3; cdr3_length: 14; cdr3_aa: ASSVVPPPGRTEAF
clone_size: .; v_call: TRBV28; cdr3_length: 16; cdr3_aa: ASSTPKQGVGSSYEQY
clone_size: once; v_call: TRBV28; cdr3_length: 12; cdr3_aa: ASSPKTEIGEQF
clone_size: many; v_call: TRBV4-1; cdr3_length: 18; cdr3_aa: ASSQTRRTGGISGANVLT
clone_size: many; v_call: TRBV28; cdr3_length: 15; cdr3_aa: ASSYGLAGLLTDTQY
clone_size: .; v_call: TRBV10-1; cdr3_length: 15; cdr3_aa: ASSDTSGNPFRETQY
clone_size: .; v_call: TRBV28; cdr3_length: 10; cdr3_aa: ASHTGLTEAF
clone_size: .; v_call: TRBV28; cdr3_length: 12; cdr3_aa: ASSLGQGPHEQY
clone_size: many; v_call: TRBV27; cdr3_length: 12; cdr3_aa: ASSRLGPAQPQH
clone_size: .; v_call: TRBV7-2; cdr3_length: 14; cdr3_aa: ASSLAHQGLANVLT
clone_size: .; v_call: TRBV6-2/TRBV6-3; cdr3_length: 12; cdr3_aa: ASSFPGLAYEQY
clone_size: many; v_call: TRBV6-2/TRBV6-3; cdr3_length: 11; cdr3_aa: ASSYLQESIQY
clone_size: many; v_call: TRBV19; cdr3_length: 15; cdr3_aa: ASSTSSGGSSYNEQF
clone_size: many; v_call: TRBV28; cdr3_length: 11; cdr3_aa: ASSLSPTYEQY
clone_size: many; v_call: TRBV11-1; cdr3_length: 14; cdr3_aa: ASSPLDGGTTYEQY
clone_size: many; v_call: TRBV13; cdr3_length: 12; cdr3_aa: ASSRTGNTGELF
clone_size: .; v_call: TRBV6-2/TRBV6-3; cdr3_length: 12; cdr3_aa: ASSRGTSANEQF
clone_size: .; v_call: TRBV13; cdr3_length: 10; cdr3_aa: ASSLDDMTIY
clone_size: many; v_call: TRBV20-1; cdr3_length: 10; cdr3_aa: SARDHTGELF
clone_size: many; v_call: TRBV11-2; cdr3_length: 12; cdr3_aa: ASSPTGGPYEQY